This TCR beta chain was sequenced in a study of CD8+ T cells in alopecia areata. Study-wide points: Having just one nonresponder leaves the connection between baseline CD8+ expansion and response unresolved.

Treatment noted: oral pan-JAK inhibitor, 5-10 mg twice daily. It was from alopecia areata patients that lesional scalp punch biopsies and peripheral blood were collected. Concerning this clone itself: Its target is unknown.

The ends lost 8 bases at V and 11 bases at J; junction bases unmatched: 13. The CDR3 has 14 amino acids. The germline CDR1 and CDR2 sequences are LNHDA and SQIVND (reference sequence). After isolation, RNA underwent reverse transcription to generate cDNA as the sequencing template. TCRdb keeps only in-frame clones here, not all; method: immunoSEQ multiplex PCR. The sample has about 160,000 clones; about three fifths are singletons. This TCR was sampled from a human donor with alopecia areata. The chain carries TRBV19 and TRBJ2-1, with 9 nucleotides matching TRBD2. The sample here was CD4+ T cells sorted from blood, taken at week 4, from a patient treated with tofacitinib. For the CDR3, the DNA is TGTGCCAGTTGGAGCGGGGGGCTCCCCGGTCAGCAGTTCTTC. Encoded protein: CASWSGGLPGQQFF.